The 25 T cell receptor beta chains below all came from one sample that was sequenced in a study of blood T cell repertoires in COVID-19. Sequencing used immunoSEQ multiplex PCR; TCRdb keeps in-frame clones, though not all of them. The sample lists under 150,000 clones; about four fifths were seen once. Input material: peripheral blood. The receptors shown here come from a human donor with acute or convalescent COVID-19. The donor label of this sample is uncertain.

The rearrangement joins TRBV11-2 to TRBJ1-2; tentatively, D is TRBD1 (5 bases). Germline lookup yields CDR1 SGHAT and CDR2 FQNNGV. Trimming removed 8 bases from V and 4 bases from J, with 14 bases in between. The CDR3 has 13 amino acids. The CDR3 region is CASRPGGSYGYTF. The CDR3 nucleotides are TGTGCCAGCCGTCCGGGGGGTTCCTATGGCTACACCTTC.

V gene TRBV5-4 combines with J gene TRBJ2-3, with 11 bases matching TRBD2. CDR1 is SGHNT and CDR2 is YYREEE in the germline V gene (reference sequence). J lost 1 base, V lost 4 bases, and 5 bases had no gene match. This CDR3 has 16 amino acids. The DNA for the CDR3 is TGTGCCAGCAGCCGGGAACTAGCGGGGGGCACAGATACGCAGTATTTT. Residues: CASSRELAGGTDTQYF.

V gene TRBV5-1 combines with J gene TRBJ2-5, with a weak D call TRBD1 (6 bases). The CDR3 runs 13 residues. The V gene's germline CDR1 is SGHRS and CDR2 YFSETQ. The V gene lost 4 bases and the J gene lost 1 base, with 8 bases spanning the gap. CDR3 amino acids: CASSGDIQETQYF. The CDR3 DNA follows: TGCGCCAGCAGCGGGGACATCCAAGAGACCCAGTACTTC.

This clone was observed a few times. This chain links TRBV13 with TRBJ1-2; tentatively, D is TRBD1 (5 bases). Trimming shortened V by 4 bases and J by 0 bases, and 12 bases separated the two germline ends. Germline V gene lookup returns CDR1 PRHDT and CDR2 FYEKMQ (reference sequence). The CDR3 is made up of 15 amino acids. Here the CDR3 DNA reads TGTGCCAGCAGCTGGCGACAGCGAGCTAACTATGGCTACACCTTC. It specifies CASSWRQRANYGYTF.

CDR3 sequence (DNA): TGCGCCAGCAGCCAAGTAAGCGGGTCCCCCAATGAGCAGTTCTTC. It encodes CASSQVSGSPNEQFF. The V and J genes are TRBV4-1 and TRBJ2-1; D possibly corresponds to TRBD2 (6 bases). Trimming stripped 1 base from V and 6 bases from J, with 13 bases between. Germline V gene data show CDR1 as MGHRA and CDR2 as YSYEKL. This CDR3 has 15 amino acids.

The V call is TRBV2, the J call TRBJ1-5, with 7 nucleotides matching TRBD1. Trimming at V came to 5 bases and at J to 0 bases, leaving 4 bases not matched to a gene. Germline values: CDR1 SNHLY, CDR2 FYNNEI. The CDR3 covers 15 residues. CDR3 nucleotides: TGTGCCAGCAGTTACAGGGGATATAGCAATCAGCCCCAGCATTTT. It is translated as CASSYRGYSNQPQHF. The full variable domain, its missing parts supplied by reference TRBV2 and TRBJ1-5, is EPEVTQTPSHQVTQMGQEVILRCVPISNHLYFYWYRQILGQKVEFLVSFYNNEISEKSEIFDDQFSVERPDGSNFTLKIRSTKLEDSAMYFCASSYRGYSNQPQHFGDGTRLSIL.

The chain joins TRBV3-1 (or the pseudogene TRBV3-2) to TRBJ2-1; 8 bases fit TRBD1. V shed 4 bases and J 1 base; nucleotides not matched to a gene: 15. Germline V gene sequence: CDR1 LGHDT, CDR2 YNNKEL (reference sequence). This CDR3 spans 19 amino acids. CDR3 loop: CASSPRGQGTFASYNEQFF. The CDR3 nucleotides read TGTGCCAGCAGCCCGCGAGGACAGGGAACCTTTGCGTCCTACAATGAGCAGTTCTTC.

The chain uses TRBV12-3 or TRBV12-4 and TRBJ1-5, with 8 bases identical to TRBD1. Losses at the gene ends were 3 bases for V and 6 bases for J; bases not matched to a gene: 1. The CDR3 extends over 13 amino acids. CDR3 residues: CASSFGQGQPQHF. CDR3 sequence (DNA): TGTGCCAGCAGTTTTGGACAGGGTCAGCCCCAGCATTTT.

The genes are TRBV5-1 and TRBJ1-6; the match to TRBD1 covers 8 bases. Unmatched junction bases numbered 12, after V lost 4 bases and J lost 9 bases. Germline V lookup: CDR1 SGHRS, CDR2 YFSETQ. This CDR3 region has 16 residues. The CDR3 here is CASSLTSDRARSPLHF. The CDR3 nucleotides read TGCGCCAGCAGCCTAACCTCGGACAGGGCCCGTTCACCCCTCCACTTT.

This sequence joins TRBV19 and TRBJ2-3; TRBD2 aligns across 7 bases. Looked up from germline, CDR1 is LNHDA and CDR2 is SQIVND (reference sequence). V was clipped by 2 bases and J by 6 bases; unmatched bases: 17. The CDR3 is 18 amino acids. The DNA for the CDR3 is TGTGCCAGTAGTATAAGGGTGGAACGGGGGGTCAGAAAGGATACGCAGTATTTT. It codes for CASSIRVERGVRKDTQYF. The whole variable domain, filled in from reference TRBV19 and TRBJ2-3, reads DGGITQSPKYLFRKEGQNVTLSCEQNLNHDAMYWYRQDPGQGLRLIYYSQIVNDFQKGDIAEGYSVSREKKESFPLTVTSAQKNPTAFYLCASSIRVERGVRKDTQYFGPGTRLTVL.

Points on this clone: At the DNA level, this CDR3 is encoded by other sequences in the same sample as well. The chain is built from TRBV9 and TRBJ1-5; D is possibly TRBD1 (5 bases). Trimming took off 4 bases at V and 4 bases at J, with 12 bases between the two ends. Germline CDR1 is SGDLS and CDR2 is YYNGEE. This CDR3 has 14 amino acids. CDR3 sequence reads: CASSRQGGNQPQHF. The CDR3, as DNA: TGTGCCAGCAGCCGTCAGGGAGGGAATCAGCCCCAGCATTTT.

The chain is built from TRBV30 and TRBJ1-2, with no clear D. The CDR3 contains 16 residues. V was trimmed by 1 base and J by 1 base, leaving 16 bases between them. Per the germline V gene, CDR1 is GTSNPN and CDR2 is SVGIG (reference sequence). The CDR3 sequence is CAWSDGEPRVNYGYTF. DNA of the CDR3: TGTGCCTGGAGTGACGGGGAGCCTCGGGTTAACTATGGCTACACCTTC.

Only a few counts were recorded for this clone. The CDR3 bases are TGTGCCACCTCATATAATCAGGGCACTGAAGCTTTCTTT. This sequence encodes CATSYNQGTEAFF. This chain uses TRBV6-5 with TRBJ1-1, with D maybe TRBD1 (5 bases). This CDR3 has 13 amino acids. The ends were cut back, 10 bases at V and 4 bases at J, with 16 bases in the middle. Germline values: CDR1 MNHEY, CDR2 SVGAGI.

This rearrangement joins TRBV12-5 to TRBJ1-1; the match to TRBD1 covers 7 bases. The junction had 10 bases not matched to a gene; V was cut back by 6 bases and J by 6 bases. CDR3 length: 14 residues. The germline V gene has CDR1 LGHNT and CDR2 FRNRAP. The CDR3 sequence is CASGLGTVDAEAFF. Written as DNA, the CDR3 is TGTGCTAGTGGCCTGGGGACAGTGGACGCTGAAGCTTTCTTT.

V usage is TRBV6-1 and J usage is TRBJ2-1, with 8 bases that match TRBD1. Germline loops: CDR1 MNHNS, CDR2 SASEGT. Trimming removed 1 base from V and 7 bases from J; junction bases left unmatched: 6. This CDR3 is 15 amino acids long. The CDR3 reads CASSEVRGRVNEQFF. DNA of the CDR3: TGTGCCAGCAGTGAAGTCAGGGGGCGAGTGAATGAGCAGTTCTTC.

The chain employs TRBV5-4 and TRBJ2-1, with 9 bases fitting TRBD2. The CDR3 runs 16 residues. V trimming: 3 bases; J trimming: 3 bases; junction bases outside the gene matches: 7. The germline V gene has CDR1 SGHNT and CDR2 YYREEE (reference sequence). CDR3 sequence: CASSSRAGGVYNEQFF. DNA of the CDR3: TGTGCCAGCAGCTCCCGGGCGGGGGGGGTCTACAATGAGCAGTTCTTC.

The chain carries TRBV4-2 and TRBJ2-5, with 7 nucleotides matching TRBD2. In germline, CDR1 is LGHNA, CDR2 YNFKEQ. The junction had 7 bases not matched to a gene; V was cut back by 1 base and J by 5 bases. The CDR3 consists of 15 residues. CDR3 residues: CASSQVLVGGETQYF. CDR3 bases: TGTGCCAGCAGCCAAGTCTTAGTCGGGGGGGAGACCCAGTACTTC.

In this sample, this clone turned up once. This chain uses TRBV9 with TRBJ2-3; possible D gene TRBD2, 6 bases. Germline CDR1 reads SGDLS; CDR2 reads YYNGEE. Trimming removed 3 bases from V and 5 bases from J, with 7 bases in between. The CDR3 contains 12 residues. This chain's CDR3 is CASSGDLDTQYF. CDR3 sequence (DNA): TGTGCCAGCAGCGGGGACTTAGATACGCAGTATTTT.

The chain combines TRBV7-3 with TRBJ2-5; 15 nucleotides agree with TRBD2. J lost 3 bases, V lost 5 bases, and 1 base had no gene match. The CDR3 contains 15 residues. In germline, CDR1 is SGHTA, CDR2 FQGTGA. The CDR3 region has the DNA TGTGCCAGCAGCCGGACTAGCGGGGGGGAAGAGACCCAGTACTTC. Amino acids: CASSRTSGGEETQYF.

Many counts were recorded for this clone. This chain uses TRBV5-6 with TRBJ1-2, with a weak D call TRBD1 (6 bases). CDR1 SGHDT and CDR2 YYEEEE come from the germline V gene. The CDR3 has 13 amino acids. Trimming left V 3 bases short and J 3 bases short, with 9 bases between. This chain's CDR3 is CASSSRGYYGYTF. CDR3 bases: TGTGCCAGCAGCTCAAGGGGGTACTATGGCTACACCTTC.

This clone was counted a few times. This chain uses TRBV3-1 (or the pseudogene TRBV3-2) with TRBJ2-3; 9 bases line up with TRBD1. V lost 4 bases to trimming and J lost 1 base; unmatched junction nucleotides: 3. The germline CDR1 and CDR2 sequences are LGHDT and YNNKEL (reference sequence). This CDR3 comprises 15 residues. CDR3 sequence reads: CASSPRTGGTDTQYF. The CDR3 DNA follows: TGTGCCAGCAGCCCGCGGACAGGGGGCACAGATACGCAGTATTTT.

The CDR3: CASSEVRDRVSTEAFF. DNA for the CDR3: TGTGCCAGCAGTGAAGTCCGGGACAGGGTTAGTACGGAAGCTTTCTTT. The V call is TRBV6-1, the J call TRBJ1-1; 9 bases map to TRBD1. The CDR3 has 16 residues. CDR1 MNHNS and CDR2 SASEGT come from the germline V gene. Unmatched junction bases numbered 11, after V lost 1 base and J lost 8 bases.

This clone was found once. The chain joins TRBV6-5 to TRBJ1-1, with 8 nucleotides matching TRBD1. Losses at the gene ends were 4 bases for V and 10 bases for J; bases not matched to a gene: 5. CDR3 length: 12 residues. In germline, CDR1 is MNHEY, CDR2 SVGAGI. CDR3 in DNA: TGTGCCAGCAGTTTCACGACAGGGGTAGCTTTCTTT. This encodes CASSFTTGVAFF.

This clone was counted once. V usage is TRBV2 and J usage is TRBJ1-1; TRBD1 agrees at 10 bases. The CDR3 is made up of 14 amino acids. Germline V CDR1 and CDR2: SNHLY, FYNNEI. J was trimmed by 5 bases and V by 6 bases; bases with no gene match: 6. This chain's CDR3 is CASSLGQGLTEAFF. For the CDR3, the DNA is TGTGCCAGCAGCCTGGGACAGGGGTTGACTGAAGCTTTCTTT.

CDR3 residues: CASSQQGLNSPLHF. The CDR3 nucleotides are TGTGCCAGCAGCCAACAGGGGTTGAATTCACCCCTCCACTTT. V is TRBV3-1 (or the pseudogene TRBV3-2) and J is TRBJ1-6, with a tentative D call TRBD1 (6 bases). The length of the CDR3 is 14 residues. CDR1 LGHDT and CDR2 YNNKEL come from the germline V gene (reference sequence). The V end was cut by 2 bases, the J end by 7 bases, with 9 bases between.